A single sample gave rise to the 3 T cell receptor beta chains below, sequenced in a study of blood T cells in healthy people across ages. Primers used in a second PCR of roughly 6 to 11 cycles were a sample-barcoded 5' primer and a J-beta primer mix. TCRdb analysed the 5' RACE reads with MiXCR anew, one entry per CDR3 protein. The sample shows approximately 1.5 million distinct CDR3 sequences, approximately 39% of them seen only once. The sequencing input was blood. The receptors originated from a woman aged 18 to 35 in good health.

There are a few counts of this clonotype. V and J are TRBV15 and TRBJ2-3, with D possibly being TRBD2 (5 bases). This CDR3 has 14 residues. Germline CDR1 LNHNV, CDR2 YYDKDF (reference sequence). The ends were cut back, 1 base at V and 5 bases at J, with 10 bases in the middle. The CDR3 region is CATSRGPGLDTQYF. DNA of the CDR3: TGTGCCACCAGCAGAGGCCCAGGACTAGATACGCAGTATTTT.

CDR3 sequence reads: CSARGTDYQPQHF. CDR3 bases: TGCAGTGCTAGGGGGACAGACTATCAGCCCCAGCATTTT. The gene calls are TRBV20-1 and TRBJ1-5; 7 bases line up with TRBD1. CDR1 is DFQATT and CDR2 is SNEGSKA in the germline V gene (reference sequence). V lost 3 bases, J lost 5 bases, and 4 bases stayed unmatched. This CDR3 has 13 residues.

This clonotype was seen more than once but under ten times. The chain uses TRBV3-1 and TRBJ2-2; 7 bases fit TRBD2. V gave up 1 base and J gave up 0 bases; unmatched junction bases: 2. CDR1 LGHDT and CDR2 YNNKEL come from the germline V gene (reference sequence). The CDR3 totals 16 residues. CDR3 bases: TGTGCCAGCAGCCAAGCCGGGACTACGAACACCGGGGAGCTGTTTTTT. Its translation is CASSQAGTTNTGELFF.